This TCR beta chain appears in the sequencing data of a study of a mutant IDH1 vaccine in newly diagnosed glioma. Study summary: First vaccine doses came 4-6 weeks after radiotherapy alone, or with temozolomide cycles.

The CDR3 sequence is 15 residues long. Germline V CDR1 and CDR2: MNHEY, SMNVEV (reference sequence). Losses at the gene ends were 8 bases for V and 4 bases for J; bases not matched to a gene: 10. Remarks on this clone: The antigen is not known.

Specified time point: week 23, last vaccination. Vaccinated patients received 300 ug of mutant IDH1 20-mer peptide per dose, with topical imiquimod. Sequenced by immunoSEQ multiplex PCR; TCRdb stores in-frame clones only, minus some. The table has approximately 41,000 clones, roughly 79% seen once. V is TRBV27 and J is TRBJ2-2; TRBD2 matches at 7 bases. This TCR came from a woman aged 40 to 50 with glioma. Some clones in this sample may be carry-over from other donors' samples. The sample here was PBMCs, taken from a glioma patient whose treatment included an IDH1 peptide vaccine. The CDR3 loop reads CASRTRWGGTGELFF. The CDR3, as DNA: TGTGCCAGCCGGACGAGATGGGGGGGCACCGGGGAGCTGTTTTTT.